The present T cell receptor (beta chain) was sequenced within a study of CD8 T cells in ankylosing spondylitis. Findings and limits, study-wide: Reactive arthritis synovial fluid and blood previously showed some of these motif variants. The study identified a TCR beta motif of several highly homologous variants that appeared characteristic of ankylosing spondylitis blood.

This clonotype was observed at least ten times. The antigen is not known. TCRdb re-called the 5' RACE reads through MiXCR, storing one row per CDR3 protein. This table holds a few hundred thousand distinct CDR3 sequences, under 8.5% found once. The CDR3 contains 14 residues. From germline, CDR1 is SQVTM and CDR2 ANQGSEA. With 6 bases clipped from V and 4 bases from J, the junction kept 7 bases outside the gene matches. The receptor was isolated from a male donor with ankylosing spondylitis. Sequenced: blood, either unsorted or a sorted T cell fraction (not recorded which). The rearrangement joins TRBV29-1 to TRBJ2-3; 10 bases are shared with TRBD1. The CDR3 spells CSVSGQGGSDTQYF. CDR3 nucleotides: TGCAGCGTATCCGGACAGGGGGGCTCAGATACGCAGTATTTT.